These T cell receptor beta chains were read from a single sample in a study of tumor-infiltrating lymphocytes in glioblastoma multiforme. A single record per CDR3 protein comes from TCRdb applying MiXCR to the multiplex PCR reads. The data show about 32,000 distinct CDR3 sequences, approximately 60% seen once. Source material: brain tumor tissue. Receptors originate from a male donor with glioblastoma. CDR3s leave out the opening cysteine and the closing phenylalanine or tryptophan. The D gene is left open where the match is weak.

v_call: TRBV5-4; j_call: TRBJ1-3; d_call: .; cdr3_aa: ASSGGSLEGNTIY
v_call: TRBV4-2; j_call: TRBJ2-5; d_call: .; cdr3_aa: ASSHGHDSQETQY
v_call: TRBV11-2; j_call: TRBJ2-6; d_call: .; cdr3_aa: TSSTLSSSGADVLT
v_call: TRBV20-1; j_call: TRBJ2-7; d_call: .; cdr3_aa: SARDTTNYGQY
v_call: TRBV6-2/TRBV6-3; j_call: TRBJ2-4; d_call: TRBD2; cdr3_aa: ASRTLAGRLENIQY
v_call: TRBV6-1; j_call: TRBJ1-1; d_call: .; cdr3_aa: ASSYGYTEAF
v_call: TRBV5-1; j_call: TRBJ1-1; d_call: .; cdr3_aa: ASSPGVGTEAF
v_call: TRBV20-1; j_call: TRBJ2-3; d_call: TRBD2; cdr3_aa: LAGGTDAQY
v_call: TRBV11-3; j_call: TRBJ2-1; d_call: .; cdr3_aa: ASSGGYGSYKEQF
v_call: TRBV5-1; j_call: TRBJ2-2; d_call: TRBD1; cdr3_aa: ASSPGQGNGELF
v_call: TRBV20-1; j_call: TRBJ2-7; d_call: .; cdr3_aa: SAGAFRGGSYEQY
v_call: TRBV5-1; j_call: TRBJ2-7; d_call: .; cdr3_aa: ASKGVDEQY
v_call: TRBV24-1; j_call: TRBJ2-3; d_call: .; cdr3_aa: ATSDSRQTTDKQY
v_call: TRBV5-1; j_call: TRBJ2-1; d_call: TRBD2; cdr3_aa: ASSSPGGGSFNEQF
v_call: TRBV20-1; j_call: TRBJ2-1; d_call: .; cdr3_aa: SAIVFSSYNEQF
v_call: TRBV28; j_call: TRBJ2-7; d_call: .; cdr3_aa: ASLRGETYEQY
v_call: TRBV4-1; j_call: TRBJ2-7; d_call: .; cdr3_aa: ASSSTGQCYEQY
v_call: TRBV6-5; j_call: TRBJ2-5; d_call: TRBD1; cdr3_aa: ASTNTGGFQETQY
v_call: TRBV20-1; j_call: TRBJ2-2; d_call: .; cdr3_aa: GASRDSIIGELF
v_call: TRBV12-3/TRBV12-4; j_call: TRBJ2-3; d_call: TRBD1; cdr3_aa: ASSPSWTGWTVTQC
v_call: TRBV11-2; j_call: TRBJ2-2; d_call: TRBD2; cdr3_aa: ASSSGLAGQRGAV
v_call: TRBV6-6; j_call: TRBJ2-2; d_call: .; cdr3_aa: AIGGTGELF
v_call: TRBV7-9; j_call: TRBJ1-2; d_call: .; cdr3_aa: ASGRSYGYT
v_call: TRBV30; j_call: TRBJ2-3; d_call: .; cdr3_aa: AWTEEVLLLDTQY
v_call: TRBV29-1; j_call: TRBJ1-2; d_call: .; cdr3_aa: SVEDQAGVDIT
v_call: TRBV12-5; j_call: TRBJ2-1; d_call: .; cdr3_aa: AIGVRDWDEQF
v_call: TRBV20-1; j_call: TRBJ2-3; d_call: TRBD2; cdr3_aa: SVGRLAGGRTDTQY
v_call: TRBV30; j_call: TRBJ2-1; d_call: .; cdr3_aa: AWSNTSRSYNDQF
v_call: TRBV4-1; j_call: TRBJ2-1; d_call: TRBD2; cdr3_aa: ASSQLAGAYNERF
v_call: TRBV29-1; j_call: TRBJ2-5; d_call: .; cdr3_aa: SAIAAAQETQY
v_call: TRBV10-2; j_call: TRBJ1-5; d_call: .; cdr3_aa: ASSVDGYCNQPQH
v_call: TRBV13; j_call: TRBJ1-2; d_call: .; cdr3_aa: ASSRNLSYGYT
v_call: TRBV6-1; j_call: TRBJ2-1; d_call: .; cdr3_aa: ATTEGVTSNNEQF
v_call: TRBV20-1; j_call: TRBJ2-4; d_call: TRBD2; cdr3_aa: SAFPGASGSLGNIQY
v_call: TRBV6-5; j_call: TRBJ2-7; d_call: .; cdr3_aa: ASMESNEQY
v_call: TRBV6-5; j_call: TRBJ2-2; d_call: .; cdr3_aa: ARSYSLGGANTGELF
v_call: TRBV6-5; j_call: TRBJ2-3; d_call: .; cdr3_aa: ASSSLVSGSTDTRY
v_call: TRBV6-5; j_call: TRBJ2-1; d_call: TRBD2; cdr3_aa: ASSNPGTSGRRWQF
v_call: TRBV29-1; j_call: TRBJ2-3; d_call: .; cdr3_aa: SAQTGLLCTDTQY
v_call: TRBV6-5; j_call: TRBJ2-7; d_call: TRBD1; cdr3_aa: ASRNRDRGIEQY
v_call: TRBV20-1; j_call: TRBJ2-7; d_call: TRBD2; cdr3_aa: SASRRLAGGYEQY
v_call: TRBV11-3; j_call: TRBJ2-3; d_call: TRBD2; cdr3_aa: DSSLSGRMDTQY